The 27 T cell receptor beta chains below were found in one sample sequenced in a study of identical twins. TCRdb reprocessed the 5' RACE reads with MiXCR, giving one entry per CDR3 protein. This table holds about 890,000 distinct CDR3 sequences, 9% to 15% found once. The same data also contributed to another study, on yellow fever vaccine responses in identical twins.

The sequencing input was PBMCs. Every receptor here comes from a woman aged 18-29 years in good health.

This clonotype was recorded many times. The chain links TRBV6-2 or TRBV6-3 to TRBJ1-1; no reliable D call. The CDR3 totals 12 residues. V was pared by 6 bases and J by 4 bases, with 9 bases between. The germline CDR1 and CDR2 sequences are MNHEY and SVGEGT. The CDR3 nucleotides are TGTGCCAGCAGCCGACCGGGCACTGAAGCTTTCTTT. Protein product: CASSRPGTEAFF.

Ten or more counts support this clonotype. This chain uses TRBV24-1 with TRBJ2-1; tentative D call: TRBD1 (5 bases). The V gene lost 4 bases and the J gene lost 4 bases, with 16 bases spanning the gap. The CDR3 loop spans 16 amino acids. Germline CDR1 reads KGHDR; CDR2 reads SFDVKD. CDR3 nucleotides: TGTGCCACCAGTGAAGTTTTGAGAGACAGTTACAATGAGCAGTTCTTC. Translating gives CATSEVLRDSYNEQFF.

The rearrangement links TRBV11-2 to TRBJ2-5; the D gene could be TRBD1 or TRBD2 (5 bases each). Trimming pared 5 bases from V and 4 bases from J, leaving 17 bases between. This CDR3 has 15 residues. Germline V gives CDR1 SGHAT, CDR2 FQNNGV. This CDR3 reads CASSVAVGVRETQYF. CDR3 in DNA: TGTGCCAGCAGCGTAGCTGTGGGGGTTAGAGAGACCCAGTACTTC.

The V gene is TRBV11-2, the J gene TRBJ2-1, with no clear D. Germline V gene sequence: CDR1 SGHAT, CDR2 FQNNGV. V shed 4 bases and J shed 2 bases, with 12 bases lying between them. This CDR3 region has 15 residues. CDR3 sequence (DNA): TGTGCCAGCAGCTCCGGAGAGTTCGCCTACAATGAGCAGTTCTTC. Its protein product is CASSSGEFAYNEQFF.

The chain couples TRBV10-2 to TRBJ1-6, with TRBD1 as a possible D gene (6 bases). CDR3 length: 15 amino acids. Trimming took off 8 bases at V and 8 bases at J, with 19 bases between the two ends. The germline V gene has CDR1 WSHSY and CDR2 SAAADI. The CDR3 is CASGGAGAGDSPLHF. The CDR3 nucleotides are TGCGCCAGCGGGGGGGCAGGGGCAGGTGATTCACCCCTCCACTTT.

V gene TRBV5-1 combines with J gene TRBJ2-3, with D hard to call. Germline V gene lookup returns CDR1 SGHRS and CDR2 YFSETQ. The CDR3 runs 14 residues. Trimming removed 2 bases at V and 0 bases at J, with 7 bases between. The DNA for the CDR3 is TGCGCCAGCAGCTTCCACAGTAGCACAGATACGCAGTATTTT. It is translated as CASSFHSSTDTQYF.

This clonotype was observed a single time. The rearrangement joins TRBV18 to TRBJ2-1, with TRBD1 matching over 8 bases. Germline loops: CDR1 KGHSH, CDR2 LQKENI. With 5 bases clipped from V and 7 bases from J, the junction kept 7 bases outside the gene matches. CDR3 length: 14 amino acids. The CDR3 sequence: CASSMQGARNEQFF. CDR3 in DNA: TGTGCCAGCTCAATGCAGGGGGCGCGGAATGAGCAGTTCTTC.

The J gene is TRBJ1-2, the V gene TRBV12-3 or TRBV12-4; D not certain. Between the trimmed V and J ends, which lost 3 bases and 4 bases, there was a span of 9 bases. The CDR3 consists of 13 residues. The CDR3 spells CASSLSQTYGYTF. CDR3 DNA: TGTGCCAGCAGTTTGTCACAGACCTATGGCTACACCTTC.

V and J are TRBV7-9 and TRBJ2-3; TRBD2 is a possible D gene (6 bases). Per germline, CDR1 SEHNR and CDR2 FQNEAQ (reference sequence). The ends were cut back, 5 bases at V and 3 bases at J, with 15 bases in the middle. There are 15 residues in the CDR3. CDR3 protein: CASSPTWTITDTQYF. The CDR3 nucleotides read TGTGCCAGCAGCCCGACCTGGACTATTACAGATACGCAGTATTTT.

V usage is TRBV29-1 and J usage is TRBJ2-3, with 10 bases fitting TRBD2. The germline gives CDR1 SQVTM, CDR2 ANQGSEA. V lost 6 bases, J lost 2 bases, and 5 bases stayed unmatched. There are 14 residues in the CDR3. In nucleotides, the CDR3 is TGCAGCGTCGGACTAGCGGAGACCACAGATACGCAGTATTTT. Translated, it gives CSVGLAETTDTQYF.

The table lists this clonotype with a few counts. This rearrangement joins TRBV12-3 or TRBV12-4 to TRBJ1-3; D is unresolved. Trimming left V 4 bases short and J 3 bases short, with 13 bases between. The CDR3 consists of 15 residues. The CDR3 region is CASSWRAPYGNTIYF. CDR3 DNA: TGTGCCAGCAGTTGGCGGGCTCCCTATGGAAACACCATATATTTT.

This chain connects TRBV7-2 to TRBJ1-4; D is undetermined. Germline assignment: CDR1 SGHTA and CDR2 FQGNSA. With 5 bases removed from V and 7 bases from J, the gap between germline ends came to 14 bases. This CDR3 has 14 amino acids. CDR3 protein: CASSLQVNGEKLFF. The DNA for the CDR3 is TGTGCCAGCAGCCTCCAGGTCAACGGTGAAAAACTGTTTTTT.

The CDR3 DNA follows: TGTGCCATCAGTGCTCGCTACGAGCAGTACTTC. Residues: CAISARYEQYF. J is TRBJ2-7 and V is TRBV10-3; D remains ambiguous. The V gene lost 4 bases and the J gene lost 3 bases, with 4 bases spanning the gap. The germline CDR1 and CDR2 sequences are ENHRY and SYGVKD. The length of the CDR3 is 11 residues.

The chain has TRBV7-3 and TRBJ2-2; perhaps TRBD1 as D (7 bases). In germline, CDR1 is SGHTA, CDR2 FQGTGA. V lost 1 base and J 5 bases, leaving 17 bases between the germline ends. The CDR3 length is 17 residues. The CDR3 here is CASSLRTGPAGTGELFF. The CDR3 region has the DNA TGTGCCAGCAGCTTAAGGACAGGTCCGGCGGGGACCGGGGAGCTGTTTTTT.

Ten or more counts support this clonotype. The chain has TRBV3-1 and TRBJ2-1; D is uncertain. Trimming took off 1 base at V and 2 bases at J, with 12 bases between the two ends. Germline loops: CDR1 LGHDT, CDR2 YNNKEL (reference sequence). The CDR3 is 16 residues long. CDR3 residues: CASSQGIGPPYNEQFF. Here the CDR3 DNA reads TGTGCCAGCAGCCAAGGTATTGGACCACCCTACAATGAGCAGTTCTTC.

The chain links TRBV5-1 to TRBJ2-7; D possibly corresponds to TRBD1 (6 bases). Germline V gene lookup returns CDR1 SGHRS and CDR2 YFSETQ. Deletions cut 1 base from V and 0 bases from J, with 14 bases between. CDR3 length equals 16 residues. In DNA, the CDR3 is TGCGCCAGCAGCTTGAGGGGGACACTTAGCTCCTACGAGCAGTACGTC. Its translation: CASSLRGTLSSYEQYV.

There are many counts of this clonotype. CDR3 residues: CASRPNFDKSGYTF. The CDR3 DNA follows: TGCGCCAGCAGGCCCAACTTCGACAAGTCGGGCTACACCTTC. This chain links TRBV4-1 with TRBJ1-2, with D unresolved. The CDR3 runs to 14 residues. Trimming left V 6 bases short and J 8 bases short, with 19 bases between. Germline-derived CDR1 and CDR2 are MGHRA and YSYEKL.

This clonotype was detected only a few times. The chain has TRBV7-2 and TRBJ2-7, with D unclear. CDR3 size: 12 residues. CDR1 is SGHTA and CDR2 is FQGNSA in the germline V gene. V was shortened by 5 bases and J by 6 bases, with 11 bases between the two germline ends. The chain's CDR3 is CASSTPIGEQYF. Here the CDR3 DNA reads TGTGCCAGCAGCACACCCATCGGCGAGCAGTACTTC. The full variable domain, in which reference TRBV7-2 and TRBJ2-7 provide the parts outside the CDR3, is GAGVSQSPSNKVTEKGKDVELRCDPISGHTALYWYRQSLGQGLEFLIYFQGNSAPDKSGLPSDRFSAERTGGSVSTLTIQRTQQEDSAVYLCASSTPIGEQYFGPGTRLTVT.

This clonotype turned up a few times. The chain links TRBV5-1 to TRBJ1-6; the match to TRBD1 covers 9 bases. Germline lookup yields CDR1 SGHRS and CDR2 YFSETQ. This CDR3 comprises 13 residues. The ends lost 7 bases at V and 7 bases at J; junction bases unmatched: 3. This chain's CDR3 is CASGQGWNSPLHF. DNA for the CDR3: TGCGCCAGCGGACAGGGGTGGAATTCACCCCTCCACTTT.

This clonotype was counted ten times or more. The missing conserved phenylalanine or tryptophan at the end of this CDR3 makes a read error likely. The chain recombines TRBV3-1 with TRBJ2-5; TRBD1 aligns across 8 bases. Per the germline V gene, CDR1 is LGHDT and CDR2 is YNNKEL (reference sequence). J gave up 1 base and V 5 bases, and 6 bases lay outside the gene matches. The CDR3 has 15 amino acids. The CDR3 bases are TGTGCCAGCAGCACCGGGACAGGACCCCAAGAGACCCAGTACGTC. This gives the protein CASSTGTGPQETQYV.

This clonotype has only a few counts. This chain joins TRBV3-1 and TRBJ2-1; 7 positions agree with TRBD2. Trimming at V came to 0 bases and at J to 2 bases, leaving 7 bases not matched to a gene. The CDR3 runs 17 residues. Germline assignment: CDR1 LGHDT and CDR2 YNNKEL (reference sequence). CDR3 bases: TGTGCCAGCAGCCAAGAGCAGGGCAGCGGGACCTACAATGAGCAGTTCTTC. Its translation: CASSQEQGSGTYNEQFF.

This clonotype turned up a few times. V and J are TRBV29-1 and TRBJ2-7, with 9 positions matching TRBD2. From germline, CDR1 is SQVTM and CDR2 ANQGSEA. The CDR3 has 14 residues. Unmatched junction bases numbered 4, after V lost 3 bases and J lost 1 base. This CDR3 reads CSVEGLAGSYEQYF. The CDR3 region has the DNA TGCAGCGTTGAGGGGCTAGCGGGATCCTACGAGCAGTACTTC.

This rearrangement joins TRBV20-1 to TRBJ2-3, with TRBD1 identical over 9 bases. Germline loops: CDR1 DFQATT, CDR2 SNEGSKA (reference sequence). Trimming cost V 6 bases and J 0 bases; bases outside gene matches: 7. The CDR3 has 15 amino acids. The CDR3 region is CSATGTGSSTDTQYF. DNA for the CDR3: TGCAGTGCCACCGGGACAGGGTCTAGCACAGATACGCAGTATTTT.

This clonotype was found a few times. In DNA form, the CDR3 reads TGCGCCAGCAGCTTACCCCGGGACATGATCTACGAGCAGTACGTC. Amino acid sequence: CASSLPRDMIYEQYV. The rearrangement links TRBV5-1 to TRBJ2-7, with TRBD1 as a possible D gene (6 bases). The CDR3 loop spans 15 amino acids. Germline-derived CDR1 and CDR2 are SGHRS and YFSETQ. V was pared by 2 bases and J by 3 bases, with 15 bases between.

The CDR3 is CSARRYLDSNQPQHF. DNA of the CDR3: TGCAGTGCTCGGAGGTACCTGGATAGCAATCAGCCCCAGCATTTT. The chain combines TRBV20-1 with TRBJ1-5; unclear D gene. Germline CDR1 DFQATT, CDR2 SNEGSKA (reference sequence). Trimming pared 5 bases from V and 0 bases from J, leaving 14 bases between. CDR3 length: 15 amino acids.

The chain joins TRBV20-1 to TRBJ2-3, with TRBD2 matching 14 bases. The germline V gene has CDR1 DFQATT and CDR2 SNEGSKA (reference sequence). The CDR3 loop spans 18 amino acids. Trimming at V came to 3 bases and at J to 1 base, leaving 9 bases not matched to a gene. The CDR3 nucleotides are TGCAGTGCTAGGGCCGGGACTAGCGGGAGAGTGGGCACAGATACGCAGTATTTT. Translated, it gives CSARAGTSGRVGTDTQYF.

This clonotype was observed a handful of times. This chain uses TRBV7-8 with TRBJ2-1, with D hard to call. This CDR3 is 14 amino acids long. In germline, CDR1 is SGHVS, CDR2 FQNEAQ. Trimming removed 0 bases at V and 3 bases at J, with 6 bases between. This CDR3 is CASSLASHYNEQFF. Written as DNA, the CDR3 is TGTGCCAGCAGCTTAGCGAGCCACTACAATGAGCAGTTCTTC.